In its sample, the clone carrying this T cell receptor beta chain was seen a few times. What it recognizes is unknown. The sample comes from a study of beta chain features in type 1 diabetes. Notes on the study in general: Shortening that was moderate but significant affected the TCRB CDR3s of Type 1 diabetes patients in all four CD4+ subsets.

The study reverse transcribed the entire isolated RNA, so it sequenced expressed TCRB transcripts. Sequencing was performed with immunoSEQ multiplex PCR; in TCRdb, only in-frame clones are kept and a portion is missing. Of 120,000 or so clones in the sample, approximately 16% were seen once. V trimming: 5 bases; J trimming: 3 bases; junction bases outside the gene matches: 8. This CDR3 comprises 15 residues. Germline values: CDR1 SEHNR, CDR2 FQNEAQ (reference sequence). The chain couples TRBV7-9 to TRBJ2-5; the match to TRBD1 covers 8 bases. What was sequenced was central memory CD4+ T cells from blood. The source is a man aged 25 to 45 with type 1 diabetes. For the CDR3, the DNA is TGTGCCAGCAGCGACATGGACAGGGTTGAAGAGACCCAGTACTTC. Translation: CASSDMDRVEETQYF.